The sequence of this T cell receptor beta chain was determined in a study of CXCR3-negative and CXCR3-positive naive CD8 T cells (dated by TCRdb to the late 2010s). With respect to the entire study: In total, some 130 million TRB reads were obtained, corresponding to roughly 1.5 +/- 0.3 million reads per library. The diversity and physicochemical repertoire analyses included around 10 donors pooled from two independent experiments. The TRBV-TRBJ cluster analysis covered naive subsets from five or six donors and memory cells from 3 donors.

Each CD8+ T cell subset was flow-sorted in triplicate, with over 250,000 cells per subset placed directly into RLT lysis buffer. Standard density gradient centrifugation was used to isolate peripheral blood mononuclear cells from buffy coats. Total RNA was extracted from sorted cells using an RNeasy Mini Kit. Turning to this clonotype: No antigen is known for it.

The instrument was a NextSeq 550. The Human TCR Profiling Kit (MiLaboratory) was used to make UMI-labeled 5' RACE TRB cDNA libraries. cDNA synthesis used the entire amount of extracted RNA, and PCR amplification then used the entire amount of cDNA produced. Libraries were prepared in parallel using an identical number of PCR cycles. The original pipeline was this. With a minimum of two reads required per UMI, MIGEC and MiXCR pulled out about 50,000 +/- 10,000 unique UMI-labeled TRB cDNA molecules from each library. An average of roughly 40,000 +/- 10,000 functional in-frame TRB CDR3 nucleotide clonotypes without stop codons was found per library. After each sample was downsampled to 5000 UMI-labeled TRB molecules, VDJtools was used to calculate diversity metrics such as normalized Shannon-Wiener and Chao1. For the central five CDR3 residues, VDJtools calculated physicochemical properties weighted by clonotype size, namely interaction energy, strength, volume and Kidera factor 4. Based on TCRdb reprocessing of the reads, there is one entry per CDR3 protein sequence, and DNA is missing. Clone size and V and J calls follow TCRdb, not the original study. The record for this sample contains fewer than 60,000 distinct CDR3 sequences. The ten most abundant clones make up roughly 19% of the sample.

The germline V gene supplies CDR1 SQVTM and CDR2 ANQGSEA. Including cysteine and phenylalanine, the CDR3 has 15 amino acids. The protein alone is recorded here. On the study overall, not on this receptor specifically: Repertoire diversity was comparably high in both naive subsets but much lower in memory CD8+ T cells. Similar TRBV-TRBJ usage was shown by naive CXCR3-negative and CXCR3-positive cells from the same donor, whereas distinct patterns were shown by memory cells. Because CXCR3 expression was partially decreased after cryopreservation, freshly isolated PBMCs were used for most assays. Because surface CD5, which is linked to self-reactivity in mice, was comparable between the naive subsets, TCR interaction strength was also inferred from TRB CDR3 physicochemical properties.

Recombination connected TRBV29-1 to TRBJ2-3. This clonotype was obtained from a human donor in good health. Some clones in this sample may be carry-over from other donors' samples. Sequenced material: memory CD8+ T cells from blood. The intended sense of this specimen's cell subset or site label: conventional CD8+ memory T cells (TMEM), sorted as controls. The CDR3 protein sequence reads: CSVEDLRGDTDTQYF.